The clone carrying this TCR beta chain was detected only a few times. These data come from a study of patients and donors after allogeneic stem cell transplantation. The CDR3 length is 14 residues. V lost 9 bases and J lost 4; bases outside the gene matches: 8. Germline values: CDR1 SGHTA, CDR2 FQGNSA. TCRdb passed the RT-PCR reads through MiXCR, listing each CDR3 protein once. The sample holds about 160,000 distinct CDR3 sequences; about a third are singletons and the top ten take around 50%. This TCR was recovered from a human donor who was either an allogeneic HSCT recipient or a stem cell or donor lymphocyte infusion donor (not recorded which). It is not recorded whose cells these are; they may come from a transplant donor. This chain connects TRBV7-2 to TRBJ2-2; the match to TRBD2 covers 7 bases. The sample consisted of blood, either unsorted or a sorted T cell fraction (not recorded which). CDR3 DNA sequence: TGTGCCAGTCGCCGGGGGGACCGCACCGGGGAGCTGTTTTTT. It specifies CASRRGDRTGELFF.